The 15 T cell receptor beta chains in this list originate from one sample, sequenced in a study of blood T cell repertoires in COVID-19. Sequencing used immunoSEQ multiplex PCR; TCRdb keeps in-frame clones, though not all of them. The repertoire holds about 76,000 clones, with about 88% as singletons. Sequenced input: peripheral blood. The receptors come from a human donor in a cohort sampled during active COVID-19.

The chain uses TRBV11-2 and TRBJ2-2; D is ambiguous. Looked up from germline, CDR1 is SGHAT and CDR2 is FQNNGV. The CDR3 is 14 amino acids. The V gene lost 1 base and the J gene lost 8 bases, with 11 bases spanning the gap. CDR3 sequence reads: CASSLGAGAGELFF. CDR3 DNA sequence: TGTGCCAGCAGCTTAGGTGCAGGTGCGGGGGAGCTGTTTTTT.

This chain joins TRBV6-2 or TRBV6-3 and TRBJ2-1; TRBD2 might be the D (6 bases). This CDR3 has 16 amino acids. The germline V gene encodes CDR1 MNHEY and CDR2 SVGEGT. V shed 0 bases and J shed 8 bases, with 17 bases lying between them. This CDR3 is CASSYSASSGAHEQFF. The DNA of the CDR3 is TGTGCCAGCAGTTACTCGGCGTCATCGGGAGCTCATGAGCAGTTCTTC.

The chain is built from TRBV28 and TRBJ1-5; D gene ambiguous. The CDR3 is 12 amino acids. Germline V gene sequence: CDR1 MDHEN, CDR2 SYDVKM. Between the trimmed V and J ends, which lost 7 bases and 9 bases, there was a span of 13 bases. The chain's CDR3 is CASKVGDAPQHF. The CDR3 DNA reads as TGTGCCAGCAAGGTCGGAGATGCGCCCCAGCATTTT. The variable domain in full, with the rest retrieved from reference TRBV28 and TRBJ1-5, is DVKVTQSSRYLVKRTGEKVFLECVQDMDHENMFWYRQDPGLGLRLIYFSYDVKMKEKGDIPEGYSVSREKKERFSLILESASTNQTSMYLCASKVGDAPQHFGDGTRLSIL.

V gene TRBV27 combines with J gene TRBJ2-7; 11 bases are shared with TRBD1. The CDR3 loop spans 17 amino acids. V gave up 1 base and J gave up 2 bases; unmatched junction bases: 7. The V gene's germline CDR1 is MNHEY and CDR2 SMNVEV (reference sequence). The DNA for the CDR3 is TGTGCCAGCAGTTTATTGTCGGCGGGACAGGGGGCCTACGAGCAGTACTTC. Translated, it gives CASSLLSAGQGAYEQYF.

The CDR3 sequence: CASSASGTGRDYEQYF. The CDR3 DNA reads as TGTGCCAGCAGCGCCTCCGGGACAGGGAGAGACTACGAGCAGTACTTC. The chain carries TRBV9 and TRBJ2-7, with TRBD1 matching over 9 bases. The CDR3 loop spans 16 amino acids. With 3 bases clipped from V and 3 bases from J, the junction kept 10 bases outside the gene matches. Germline V gene lookup returns CDR1 SGDLS and CDR2 YYNGEE.

V usage is TRBV29-1 and J usage is TRBJ2-7, with 8 bases identical to TRBD2. The CDR3 covers 14 residues. Germline CDR1 and CDR2: SQVTM and ANQGSEA. Trimming removed 0 bases from V and 6 bases from J; junction bases left unmatched: 7. Written as DNA, the CDR3 is TGCAGCGTTGAAGATACAGCGGGAGCCATCGAGCAGTACTTC. Translated: CSVEDTAGAIEQYF.

The chain links TRBV5-6 to TRBJ2-1, with D possibly being TRBD2 (7 bases). Germline CDR1 is SGHDT and CDR2 is YYEEEE. V was pared by 4 bases and J by 0 bases, with 11 bases between. The CDR3 runs 15 residues. The CDR3 DNA reads TGTGCCAGCAGCCGGGGGGCGGGCTCCTACAATGAGCAGTTCTTC. Its translation is CASSRGAGSYNEQFF.

The CDR3 nucleotides are TGTGCCAGCAGCTTAGAGGGGACTAGCGGACACAATGAGCAGTTCTTC. This encodes CASSLEGTSGHNEQFF. This chain joins TRBV7-2 and TRBJ2-1, with TRBD2 matching 11 bases. Germline CDR1 is SGHTA and CDR2 is FQGNSA. Trimming cost V 1 base and J 5 bases; bases outside gene matches: 4. The CDR3 is made up of 16 amino acids.

J is TRBJ1-1 and V is TRBV6-5; TRBD1 matches at 7 bases. CDR1 and CDR2 from the germline V gene are MNHEY and SVGAGI. The junction had 1 base not matched to a gene; V was cut back by 2 bases and J by 4 bases. The CDR3 extends over 13 amino acids. The CDR3 nucleotides read TGTGCCAGCAGTTACGCAGGGGGCACTGAAGCTTTCTTT. It codes for CASSYAGGTEAFF.

The V gene is TRBV9, the J gene TRBJ1-1, with 8 bases that match TRBD1. CDR1 SGDLS and CDR2 YYNGEE come from the germline V gene. This CDR3 has 16 amino acids. J lost 0 bases, V lost 3 bases, and 7 bases had no gene match. The CDR3 loop is CASSGTGRTVNTEAFF. The DNA of the CDR3 is TGTGCCAGCAGCGGGACAGGGCGGACCGTGAACACTGAAGCTTTCTTT. Variable domain in full (rest from reference TRBV9 and TRBJ1-1): DSGVTQTPKHLITATGQRVTLRCSPRSGDLSVYWYQQSLDQGLQFLIQYYNGEERAKGNILERFSAQQFPDLHSELNLSSLELGDSALYFCASSGTGRTVNTEAFFGQGTRLTVV.

The genes are TRBV7-2 and TRBJ2-6; the D is unclear. CDR3 length: 15 residues. V lost 0 bases, J lost 1 base, and 4 bases lay in between. CDR1 SGHTA and CDR2 FQGNSA come from the germline V gene. CDR3 bases: TGTGCCAGCAGCTTAGCGAGGTCTGGGGCCAACGTCCTGACTTTC. Translation: CASSLARSGANVLTF.

The CDR3 DNA reads as TGTGCTAGTGGCCCTAGGGGACTAGCTACACGCTCTACAGATACGCAGTATTTT. Translating it yields CASGPRGLATRSTDTQYF. This chain joins TRBV12-5 and TRBJ2-3; 9 bases fit TRBD2. The ends lost 6 bases at V and 3 bases at J; junction bases unmatched: 16. The germline V gene has CDR1 LGHNT and CDR2 FRNRAP. This CDR3 is built from 18 residues.

The chain combines TRBV15 with TRBJ2-1, with D maybe TRBD1 (5 bases). V was clipped by 2 bases and J by 2 bases, with 10 bases between them. The CDR3 is 15 amino acids. Germline CDR1 is LNHNV and CDR2 is YYDKDF (reference sequence). DNA for the CDR3: TGTGCCACCAGCAGACAGGGTGGGACCTACAATGAGCAGTTCTTC. Its protein product is CATSRQGGTYNEQFF. The whole variable domain, filled in from reference TRBV15 and TRBJ2-1, reads DAMVIQNPRYQVTQFGKPVTLSCSQTLNHNVMYWYQQKSSQAPKLLFHYYDKDFNNEADTPDNFQSRRPNTSFCFLDIRSPGLGDTAMYLCATSRQGGTYNEQFFGPGTRLTVL.

CDR3 sequence: CASSLSLRDEAFF. For the CDR3, the DNA is TGTGCCAGCAGTTTATCCCTCAGGGATGAAGCTTTCTTT. This chain links TRBV28 with TRBJ1-1; D possibly corresponds to TRBD1 (5 bases). Per germline, CDR1 MDHEN and CDR2 SYDVKM. The CDR3 is 13 residues long. V was trimmed by 1 base and J by 7 bases, leaving 10 bases between them.

CDR3: CASSRGVQETQYF. In nucleotides, the CDR3 is TGTGCCAGCAGTCGGGGGGTCCAAGAGACCCAGTACTTC. The chain links TRBV6-5 to TRBJ2-5, with TRBD2 identical over 7 bases. V dropped 5 bases and J dropped 1; count of bases not matched to a gene: 1. The CDR3 runs to 13 residues. Germline lookup yields CDR1 MNHEY and CDR2 SVGAGI.